A selection of T cell receptor beta chains follows, all from one sample in a study of shared clonotypes between healthy human individuals. Sequencing was performed with immunoSEQ multiplex PCR; in TCRdb, only in-frame clones are kept and a portion is missing. The data hold about 2 million clones, with approximately 94% observed a single time. Sequenced material: naive CD8+ T cells sorted from blood. The receptors were sampled from a man between 18 and 35 years old in good health. CDR3s include the opening cysteine and the closing phenylalanine or tryptophan. The D gene is left open where the match is weak. Rows give clone size only sometimes, using once, few, many, or a class for an expanded clone.

TRBD2,TRBJ2-1,14,-,TRBV9,TGTGCCAGCAGCGTAGGACTAGCGGGACATGAGCAGTTCTTC,CASSVGLAGHEQFF
TRBD2,TRBJ2-3,16,once,TRBV7-3,TGTGCCAGCAGCCCGATAGCGGGGGGTGAATCAGATACGCAGTATTTT,CASSPIAGGESDTQYF
TRBD2,TRBJ2-5,13,-,TRBV30,TGTGCCTGGAGCGGAACTAGCGGGGGCCCCTGGTACTTC,CAWSGTSGGPWYF
-,TRBJ1-1,15,-,TRBV7-8,TGTGCCAGCAGCGCACCGGGATTGATGAACACTGAAGCTTTCTTT,CASSAPGLMNTEAFF
-,TRBJ2-5,15,-,TRBV6-5,TGTGCCAGCAGTTACTCGATACGGTACCAAGAGACCCAGTACTTC,CASSYSIRYQETQYF
-,TRBJ1-2,14,-,TRBV5-1,TGCGCCAGCAGCTGGGCCTCCCCCCCCAATGGCTACACCTTC,CASSWASPPNGYTF
TRBD1,TRBJ2-7,15,-,TRBV27,TGTGCCAGCAGTTCTCAGGCAGGACAGGTGGACGAGCAGTACTTC,CASSSQAGQVDEQYF
-,TRBJ2-3,16,-,TRBV30,TGTGCCTGGATTACGGCTAGCGACGCTAGCACAGATACGCAGTATTTT,CAWITASDASTDTQYF
-,TRBJ1-4,18,-,TRBV5-1,TGCGCCAGCAGCTTGGGGAATTCGCGGCTCGCAACTAATGAAAAACTGTTTTTT,CASSLGNSRLATNEKLFF
TRBD2,TRBJ2-3,17,-,TRBV28,TGTGCCAGCAGTTTACCCCTAGCGGGAGCGGGCACAGATACGCAGTATTTT,CASSLPLAGAGTDTQYF
-,TRBJ1-3,17,-,TRBV5-1,TGCGCCAGCAGCTTGGCCCAGGGCTTCTCCTCTGGAAACACCATATATTTT,CASSLAQGFSSGNTIYF
-,TRBJ2-1,11,-,TRBV7-3,TGTGCCAGCAGCCTTGGGGGTGAGCAGTTCTTC,CASSLGGEQFF
-,TRBJ1-1,15,-,TRBV27,TGTGCCAGCAGTTGGTCCTCGGAGGGCGGAACTGAAGCTTTCTTT,CASSWSSEGGTEAFF
-,TRBJ1-5,15,-,TRBV4-1,TGCGCCAGCAGCCAATTCGCAGGGGCAAATCAGCCCCAGCATTTT,CASSQFAGANQPQHF
TRBD2,TRBJ2-5,14,-,TRBV6-5,TGTGCCAGCAGTCGGACTAGCTTGTCGGAGACCCAGTACTTC,CASSRTSLSETQYF
-,TRBJ2-7,13,-,TRBV6-1,TGTGCCAGCAGTGATGACACCAGCTACGAGCAGTACTTC,CASSDDTSYEQYF
TRBD1,TRBJ2-3,15,-,TRBV6-1,TGTGCCAGCAGTGATCAGGGGGCGAGTGCAGATACGCAGTATTTT,CASSDQGASADTQYF
-,TRBJ2-2,14,-,TRBV7-2,TGTGCCAGCAGCTTAGGTTTCAACACCGGGGAGCTGTTTTTT,CASSLGFNTGELFF
-,TRBJ2-2,16,once,TRBV5-1,TGCGCCAGCAGCTTGAGATCAGTTAGTTCCCCCGGGGAGCTGTTTTTT,CASSLRSVSSPGELFF
-,TRBJ2-5,13,-,TRBV7-9,TGTGCCAGCAGCTCGCAGGGATTGGAGACCCAGTACTTC,CASSSQGLETQYF
TRBD2,TRBJ2-7,15,-,TRBV2,TGTGCCAGCAGTGATTGGCCTAGCGGGAGCTACGAGCAGTACTTC,CASSDWPSGSYEQYF
-,TRBJ1-1,12,-,TRBV6-1,TGTGCCAGCAGAGAAGGAAACACTGAAGCTTTCTTT,CASREGNTEAFF
-,TRBJ2-1,17,-,TRBV14,TGTGCCAGCAGCCCAGAAAATACCAGGGGTTTCGGCAATGAGCAGTTCTTC,CASSPENTRGFGNEQFF
-,TRBJ2-1,16,-,TRBV4-3,TGCGCCAGCAGCCAAGCGGCCTTAGCGGACGGCAATGAGCAGTTCTTC,CASSQAALADGNEQFF
TRBD2,TRBJ2-5,16,-,TRBV7-9,TGTGCCAGCAGCTCATCTAGCGGGGGGATCCAAGAGACCCAGTACTTC,CASSSSSGGIQETQYF
TRBD1,TRBJ2-7,14,-,TRBV10-3,TGTGCCATCAGTGATGGAGACAGGGCTGGCGAGCAGTACTTC,CAISDGDRAGEQYF
-,TRBJ2-7,14,-,TRBV6-5,TGTGCCAGCAGCCCCGGACAGCCATCCTACGAGCAGTACTTC,CASSPGQPSYEQYF
-,TRBJ2-3,15,-,TRBV10-1,TGCGCCAGCAGTGAGGAGGTGGCAGCCACAGATACGCAGTATTTT,CASSEEVAATDTQYF
-,TRBJ2-7,11,once,TRBV20-1,TGCAGTGCTAGTAACAGCTACGAGCAGTACTTC,CSASNSYEQYF
TRBD1,TRBJ1-5,14,-,TRBV6-5,TGTGCCAGCAGTCCTACAGGGGAGAGTCAGCCCCAGCATTTT,CASSPTGESQPQHF
-,TRBJ1-2,15,-,TRBV4-1,TGCGCCAGCAGCCAAGAAGGTTCAGGGGTATATGGCTACACCTTC,CASSQEGSGVYGYTF
TRBD2,TRBJ2-7,17,-,TRBV4-2,TGTGCCAGCAGCCAAGGGACCCTAGCGGCCAACCTCTACGAGCAGTACTTC,CASSQGTLAANLYEQYF
TRBD1,TRBJ2-3,17,once,TRBV2,TGTGCCAGCAGTGAAACCCCAGGGGGTTTGGACACAGATACGCAGTATTTT,CASSETPGGLDTDTQYF
-,TRBJ2-3,13,-,TRBV27,TGTGCCAGCAGTTATTCCGGTATAGATACGCAGTATTTT,CASSYSGIDTQYF
TRBD2,TRBJ2-7,15,-,TRBV6-5,TGTGCCAGCAGTTACATTGCGGGAGGAAACTACGAGCAGTACTTC,CASSYIAGGNYEQYF
TRBD2,TRBJ2-5,16,-,TRBV10-1,TGCGCCAGCAGTCCTAGGACTAGCGGGGAAAAAGAGACCCAGTACTTC,CASSPRTSGEKETQYF
-,TRBJ2-2,18,-,TRBV25-1,TGTGCCAGCAGTGAATTAACGGTTCAGGGCTGGTACGCCGGGGAGCTGTTTTTT,CASSELTVQGWYAGELFF
-,TRBJ2-7,14,-,TRBV5-1,TGCGCCAGCAGCGCCCGACTAGTAGCCTACGAGCAGTACTTC,CASSARLVAYEQYF
-,TRBJ1-2,15,-,TRBV4-3,TGCGCCAGCAGCCAAGAAGCGGGGGGCGGCTATGGCTACACCTTC,CASSQEAGGGYGYTF
-,TRBJ1-1,12,-,TRBV27,TGTGCCAGCAGTTTACTCGGGGGACAAGCTTTCTTT,CASSLLGGQAFF
TRBD2,TRBJ2-3,16,-,TRBV27,TGTGCCAGCAGTCTTCTCGGCGGGGGGAACGTAGATACGCAGTATTTT,CASSLLGGGNVDTQYF
-,TRBJ2-7,13,-,TRBV30,TGTGCCTGGAGTGTGGGGACTTCCTACGAGCAGTACTTC,CAWSVGTSYEQYF
TRBD1,TRBJ1-2,17,once,TRBV7-9,TGTGCCAGCAGCCATAAGTTAGGGACAGGGGAATTTGATGGCTACACCTTC,CASSHKLGTGEFDGYTF
TRBD1,TRBJ1-5,14,-,TRBV30,TGTGCCTACCAGCGGACAGGGTTCAATCAGCCCCAGCATTTT,CAYQRTGFNQPQHF
-,TRBJ2-1,12,-,TRBV10-3,TGTGCCATCAGTGGGGGTGAACATGAGCAGTTCTTC,CAISGGEHEQFF
TRBD2,TRBJ2-3,18,-,TRBV9,TGTGCCAGCAGCGTAGGACCTTTCGGACTAGCGGGGGGAGATACGCAGTATTTT,CASSVGPFGLAGGDTQYF
-,TRBJ2-6,14,-,TRBV6-5,TGTGCCAGCAGTCACCATTTGGGGGCCAACGTCCTGACTTTC,CASSHHLGANVLTF
-,TRBJ1-4,15,-,TRBV9,TGTGCCAGCAGCGTAGGTGTTACATCGAATGAAAAACTGTTTTTT,CASSVGVTSNEKLFF
TRBD2,TRBJ2-7,14,-,TRBV5-1,TGCGCCAGCAGCTGGACTAGCGGGGATTACGAGCAGTACTTC,CASSWTSGDYEQYF
TRBD1,TRBJ2-1,17,-,TRBV5-4,TGTGCCAGCAGCTTGGGGGGACAGGGCAGCTCCTACAATGAGCAGTTCTTC,CASSLGGQGSSYNEQFF
-,TRBJ1-1,15,-,TRBV5-1,TGCGCCAGCAGCTTAGAACCAGAAATGAACACTGAAGCTTTCTTT,CASSLEPEMNTEAFF
TRBD2,TRBJ2-1,18,-,TRBV5-1,TGCGCCAGCAGCTTCATTAGCCAGCGGGGGCTTCCCTACAATGAGCAGTTCTTC,CASSFISQRGLPYNEQFF
TRBD1,TRBJ2-7,14,-,TRBV14,TGTGCCAGCAGCCGGGACAGTTCAGGCTACGAGCAGTACTTC,CASSRDSSGYEQYF
-,TRBJ2-7,13,-,TRBV27,TGTGCCAGCAGTTCCCTAGGATCCTACGAGCAGTACTTC,CASSSLGSYEQYF
-,TRBJ1-4,13,-,TRBV4-3,TGCGCCAGCAGCCAAGATTGGGAAGAAAAACTGTTTTTT,CASSQDWEEKLFF